In its sample, the clone carrying this TCR beta chain was seen a few times. CDR1 is SGHTA, CDR2 FQGTGA, per germline. The CDR3 is 15 amino acids. The ends were cut back, 2 bases at V and 0 bases at J, with 9 bases in the middle. The sample belongs to a study of T cells in Graves' hyperthyroidism and ophthalmopathy. RNA transcripts provided the source from which TCR beta CDR3 regions were amplified. A set of HTBI primers served as the primers for a first-round RT-PCR of the TCR CDR3. One entry per CDR3 protein, called by TCRdb with MiXCR from the multiplex PCR reads. This sample carries about 640,000 distinct CDR3 sequences, roughly 15% of them seen once, and the ten largest clones take around 13%.

Sequencing was done on a sample of blood. The origin of this receptor is a woman aged 45 to 65 with Graves' ophthalmopathy. The chain couples TRBV7-3 to TRBJ2-3; D possibly corresponds to TRBD1 (5 bases). DNA of the CDR3: TGTGCCAGCAGCTTATATGACAGTAGCACAGATACGCAGTATTTT. Translated, it gives CASSLYDSSTDTQYF.